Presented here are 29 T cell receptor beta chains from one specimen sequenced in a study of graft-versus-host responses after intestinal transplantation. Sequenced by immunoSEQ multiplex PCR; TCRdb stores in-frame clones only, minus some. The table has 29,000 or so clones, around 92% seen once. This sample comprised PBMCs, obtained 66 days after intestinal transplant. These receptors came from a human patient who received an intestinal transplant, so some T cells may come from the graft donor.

The chain's CDR3 is CASSLDSGGFYNEQFF. The CDR3, as DNA: TGCGCCAGCAGCTTGGATAGCGGGGGATTCTACAATGAGCAGTTCTTC. The chain joins TRBV5-1 to TRBJ2-1; 9 bases map to TRBD2. The ends lost 0 bases at V and 3 bases at J; junction bases unmatched: 4. The CDR3 covers 16 residues. CDR1 and CDR2 (germline): SGHRS, YFSETQ.

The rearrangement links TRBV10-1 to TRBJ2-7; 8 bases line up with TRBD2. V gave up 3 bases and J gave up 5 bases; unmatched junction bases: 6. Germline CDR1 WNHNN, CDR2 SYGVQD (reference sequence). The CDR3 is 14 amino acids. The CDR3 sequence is CASSDQRENDEQYF. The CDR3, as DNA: TGCGCCAGCAGTGACCAGCGGGAGAACGACGAGCAGTACTTC.

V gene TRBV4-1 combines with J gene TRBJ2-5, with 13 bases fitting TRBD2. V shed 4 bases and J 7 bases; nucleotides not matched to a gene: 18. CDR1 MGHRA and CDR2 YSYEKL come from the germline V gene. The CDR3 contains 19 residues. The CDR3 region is CASSRGRTSGRGPHWTQYF. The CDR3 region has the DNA TGCGCCAGCAGCCGTGGAAGGACTAGCGGGAGAGGACCCCATTGGACCCAGTACTTC.

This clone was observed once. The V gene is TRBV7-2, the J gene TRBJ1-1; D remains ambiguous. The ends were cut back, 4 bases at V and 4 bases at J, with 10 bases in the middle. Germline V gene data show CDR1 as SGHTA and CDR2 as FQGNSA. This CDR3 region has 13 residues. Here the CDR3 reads CASSSGLSTEAFF. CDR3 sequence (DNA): TGTGCCAGCAGCTCCGGACTGAGCACTGAAGCTTTCTTT.

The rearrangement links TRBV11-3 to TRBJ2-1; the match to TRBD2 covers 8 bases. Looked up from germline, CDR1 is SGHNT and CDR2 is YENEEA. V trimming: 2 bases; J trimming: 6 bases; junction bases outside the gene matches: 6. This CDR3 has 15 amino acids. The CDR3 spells CASSLSREGTNEQFF. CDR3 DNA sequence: TGTGCCAGCAGCTTATCTCGGGAGGGGACCAATGAGCAGTTCTTC.

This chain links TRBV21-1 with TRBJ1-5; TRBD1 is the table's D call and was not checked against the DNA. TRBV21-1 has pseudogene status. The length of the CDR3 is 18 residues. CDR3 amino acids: CASSKDRSDAGDGQPQHF. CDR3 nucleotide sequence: TGTGCCAGCAGCAAAGACAGGTCTGACGCAGGGGACGGTCAGCCCCAGCATTTT.

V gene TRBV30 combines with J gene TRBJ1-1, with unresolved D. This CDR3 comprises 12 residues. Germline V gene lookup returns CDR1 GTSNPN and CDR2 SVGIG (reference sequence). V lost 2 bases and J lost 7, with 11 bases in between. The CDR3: CAWSMQLLEAFF. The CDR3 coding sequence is TGTGCCTGGAGTATGCAGCTACTTGAAGCTTTCTTT.

CDR3 nucleotides: TGTGCCAGCAGTTACAGGGGGGACGGGGAGCTGTTTTTT. Its translation: CASSYRGDGELFF. The rearrangement links TRBV6-5 to TRBJ2-2; D tentatively reads TRBD1 or TRBD2 (6 bases each). Germline CDR1 and CDR2: MNHEY and SVGAGI. The CDR3 extends over 13 amino acids. Trimming removed 2 bases from V and 7 bases from J, with 8 bases in between.

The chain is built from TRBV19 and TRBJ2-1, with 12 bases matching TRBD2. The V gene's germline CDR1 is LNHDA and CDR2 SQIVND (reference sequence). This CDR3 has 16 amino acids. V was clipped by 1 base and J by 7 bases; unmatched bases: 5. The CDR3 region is CASSIASGGAGNEQFF. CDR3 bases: TGTGCCAGTAGTATAGCTAGCGGGGGGGCAGGGAATGAGCAGTTCTTC.

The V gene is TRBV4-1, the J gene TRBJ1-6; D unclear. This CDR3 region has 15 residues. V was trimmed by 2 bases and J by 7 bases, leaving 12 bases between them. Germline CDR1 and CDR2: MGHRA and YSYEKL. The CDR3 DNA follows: TGCGCCAGCAGCCAACCCTACGGCCGGAATTCACCCCTCCACTTT. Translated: CASSQPYGRNSPLHF.

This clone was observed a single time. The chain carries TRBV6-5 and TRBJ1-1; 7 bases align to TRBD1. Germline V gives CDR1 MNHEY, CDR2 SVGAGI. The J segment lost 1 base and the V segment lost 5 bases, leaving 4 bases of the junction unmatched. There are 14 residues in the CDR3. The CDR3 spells CASSLGQANTEAFF. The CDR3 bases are TGTGCCAGCAGTCTAGGACAGGCGAACACTGAAGCTTTCTTT.

This CDR3 reads CASSFPQRSNEQFF. The CDR3 DNA sequence: TGTGCCAGCAGCTTTCCCCAGAGATCCAATGAGCAGTTCTTC. The rearrangement uses TRBV11-3 and TRBJ2-1, with no clear D. V lost 3 bases and J lost 6, with 12 bases in between. Germline-derived CDR1 and CDR2 are SGHNT and YENEEA. The CDR3 is 14 residues long.

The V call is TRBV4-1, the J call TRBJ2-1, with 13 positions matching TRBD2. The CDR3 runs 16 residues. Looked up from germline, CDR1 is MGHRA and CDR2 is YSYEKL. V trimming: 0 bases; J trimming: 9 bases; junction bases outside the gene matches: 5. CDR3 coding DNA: TGCGCCAGCAGCCAAGAGACTAGCGGGGGGCCTATTGAGCAGTTCTTC. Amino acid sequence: CASSQETSGGPIEQFF.

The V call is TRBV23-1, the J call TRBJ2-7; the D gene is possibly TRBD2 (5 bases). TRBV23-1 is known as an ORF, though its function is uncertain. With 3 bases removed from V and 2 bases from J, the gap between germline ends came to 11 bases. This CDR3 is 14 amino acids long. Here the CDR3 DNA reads TGCGCCAGCAGTCAGGGAGAGGATCCCTACGAGCAGTACTTC. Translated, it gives CASSQGEDPYEQYF.

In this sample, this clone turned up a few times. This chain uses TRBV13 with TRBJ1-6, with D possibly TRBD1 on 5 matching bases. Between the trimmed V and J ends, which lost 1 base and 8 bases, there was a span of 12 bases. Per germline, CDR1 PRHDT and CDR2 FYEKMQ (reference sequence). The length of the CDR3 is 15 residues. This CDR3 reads CASSLAGTRDSPLHF. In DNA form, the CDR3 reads TGTGCCAGCAGCTTAGCAGGGACGAGGGATTCACCCCTCCACTTT.

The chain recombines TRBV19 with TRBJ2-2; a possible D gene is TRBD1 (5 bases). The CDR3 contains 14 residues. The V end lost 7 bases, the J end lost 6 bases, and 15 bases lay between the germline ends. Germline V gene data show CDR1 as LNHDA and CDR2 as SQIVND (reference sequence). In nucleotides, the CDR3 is TGTGCCAGTATATCCAGGGCAAGGGCCGGGGAGCTGTTTTTT. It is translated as CASISRARAGELFF.

CDR3 region: CATSRATTGVNEKLFF. The CDR3 region has the DNA TGTGCCACCAGCAGAGCAACGACAGGCGTTAATGAAAAACTGTTTTTT. V usage is TRBV15 and J usage is TRBJ1-4; a weak D match, TRBD1 (6 bases). Germline CDR1 and CDR2: LNHNV and YYDKDF (reference sequence). Trimming left V 1 base short and J 4 bases short, with 13 bases between. The CDR3 has 16 residues. The full variable domain, its missing parts supplied by reference TRBV15 and TRBJ1-4, is DAMVIQNPRYQVTQFGKPVTLSCSQTLNHNVMYWYQQKSSQAPKLLFHYYDKDFNNEADTPDNFQSRRPNTSFCFLDIRSPGLGDTAMYLCATSRATTGVNEKLFFGSGTQLSVL.

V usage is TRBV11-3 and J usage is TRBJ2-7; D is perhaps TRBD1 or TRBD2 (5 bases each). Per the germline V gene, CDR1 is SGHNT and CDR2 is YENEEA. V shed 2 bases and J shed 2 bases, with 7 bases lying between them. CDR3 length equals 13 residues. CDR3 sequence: CASSLLGAYEQYF. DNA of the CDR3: TGTGCCAGCAGCTTATTGGGGGCCTACGAGCAGTACTTC.

The CDR3 sequence: CASSQTDSFGGGLTDTQYF. CDR3 sequence (DNA): TGTGCCAGCAGCCAGACCGACAGCTTCGGAGGAGGTCTCACAGATACGCAGTATTTT. This sequence joins TRBV7-9 and TRBJ2-3; D possibly uses TRBD1 or TRBD2 (5 bases each). The V and J ends lost 5 bases and 2 bases respectively, with 26 bases between them. The CDR3 is 19 amino acids. Germline CDR1 and CDR2: SEHNR and FQNEAQ (reference sequence).

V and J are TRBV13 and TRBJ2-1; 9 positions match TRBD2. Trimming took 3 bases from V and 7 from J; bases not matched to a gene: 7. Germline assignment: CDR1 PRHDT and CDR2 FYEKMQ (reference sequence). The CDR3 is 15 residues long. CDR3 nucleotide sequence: TGTGCCAGCAGCTTTTGGCGGGAGGGCCGGAATGAGCAGTTCTTC. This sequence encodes CASSFWREGRNEQFF.

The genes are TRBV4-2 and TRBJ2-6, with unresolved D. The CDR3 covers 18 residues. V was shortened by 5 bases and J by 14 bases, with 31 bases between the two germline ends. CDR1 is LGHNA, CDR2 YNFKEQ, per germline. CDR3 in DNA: TGTGCCAGCAGCAATAGCAGCAAGGTTACAAAGTCGGGCCAACTCCTGACTTTC. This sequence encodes CASSNSSKVTKSGQLLTF.

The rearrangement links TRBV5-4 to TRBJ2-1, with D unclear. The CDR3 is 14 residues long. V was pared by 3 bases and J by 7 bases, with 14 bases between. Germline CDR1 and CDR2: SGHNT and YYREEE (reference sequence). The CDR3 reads CASSSTRSGNEQFF. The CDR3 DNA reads TGTGCCAGCAGCTCAACCCGAAGTGGAAATGAGCAGTTCTTC.

Written as DNA, the CDR3 is TGTGCCAGCAGTGGTGACCCGACGGCCCAGCCCCAGCATTTT. Its translation: CASSGDPTAQPQHF. This rearrangement joins TRBV6-1 to TRBJ1-5, with unresolved D. Germline CDR1 and CDR2: MNHNS and SASEGT. CDR3 length: 14 amino acids. Trimming removed 4 bases at V and 7 bases at J, with 14 bases between.

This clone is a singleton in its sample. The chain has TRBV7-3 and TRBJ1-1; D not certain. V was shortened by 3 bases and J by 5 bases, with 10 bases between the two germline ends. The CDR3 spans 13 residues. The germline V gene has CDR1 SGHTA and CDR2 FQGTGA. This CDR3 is CASSFKRETEAFF. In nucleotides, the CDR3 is TGTGCCAGCAGCTTTAAGCGGGAGACTGAAGCTTTCTTT.

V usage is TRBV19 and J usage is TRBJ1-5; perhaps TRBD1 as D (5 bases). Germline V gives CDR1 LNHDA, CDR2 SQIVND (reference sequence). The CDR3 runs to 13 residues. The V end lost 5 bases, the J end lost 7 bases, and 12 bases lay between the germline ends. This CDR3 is CASSAGQAQPQHF. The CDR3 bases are TGTGCCAGTAGTGCGGGGCAAGCCCAGCCCCAGCATTTT.

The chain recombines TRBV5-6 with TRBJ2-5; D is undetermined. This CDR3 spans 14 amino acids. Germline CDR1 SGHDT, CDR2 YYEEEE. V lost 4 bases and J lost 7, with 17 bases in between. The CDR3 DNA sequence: TGTGCCAGCAGCGGGCCGGTGACTTTCGGGACCCAGTACTTC. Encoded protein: CASSGPVTFGTQYF.

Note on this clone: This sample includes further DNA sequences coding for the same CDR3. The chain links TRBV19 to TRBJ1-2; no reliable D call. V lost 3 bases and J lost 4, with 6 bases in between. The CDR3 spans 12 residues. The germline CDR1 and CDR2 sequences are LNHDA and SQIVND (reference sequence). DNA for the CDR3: TGTGCCAGTAGTATCCGGAGCTATGGCTACACCTTC. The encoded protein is CASSIRSYGYTF.

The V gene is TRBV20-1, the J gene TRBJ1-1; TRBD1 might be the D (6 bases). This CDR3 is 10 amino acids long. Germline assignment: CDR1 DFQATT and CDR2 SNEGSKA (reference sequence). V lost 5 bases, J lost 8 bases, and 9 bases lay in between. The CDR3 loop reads CSAGGFEAFF. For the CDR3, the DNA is TGCAGTGCTGGGGGCTTCGAAGCTTTCTTT.

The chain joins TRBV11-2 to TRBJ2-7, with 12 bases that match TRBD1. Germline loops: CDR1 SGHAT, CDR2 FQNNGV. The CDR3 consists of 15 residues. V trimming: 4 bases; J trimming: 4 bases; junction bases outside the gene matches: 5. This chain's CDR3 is CASSYGTGGGYEQYF. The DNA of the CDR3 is TGTGCCAGCAGCTACGGGACAGGGGGCGGGTACGAGCAGTACTTC.